The clone carrying this T cell receptor beta chain was counted at least ten times. The sample originates from a study of T-cell reconstitution after alpha-beta-depleted transplantation in children. Per germline, CDR1 SGHTA and CDR2 FQGNSA. The CDR3 is 16 amino acids. Trimming left V 5 bases short and J 2 bases short, with 18 bases between. Unique molecular identifiers were built into the TCRbeta library. TCRdb re-derived calls from the PCR reads in MiXCR, one entry per CDR3 protein. The sample lists 90,000 to 130,000 distinct CDR3 sequences, about a tenth occurring once. The sequence was collected from a human donor who donated a stem cell graft to a child with acute lymphoblastic leukemia. Sample: PBMCs from the stem cell graft donor, taken from the stem cell graft. The chain carries TRBV7-2 and TRBJ2-5; D is possibly TRBD2 (6 bases). CDR3 protein: CASSPFRVAGQETQYF. The CDR3 nucleotides read TGTGCCAGCAGCCCCTTCAGGGTGGCGGGGCAAGAGACCCAGTACTTC.